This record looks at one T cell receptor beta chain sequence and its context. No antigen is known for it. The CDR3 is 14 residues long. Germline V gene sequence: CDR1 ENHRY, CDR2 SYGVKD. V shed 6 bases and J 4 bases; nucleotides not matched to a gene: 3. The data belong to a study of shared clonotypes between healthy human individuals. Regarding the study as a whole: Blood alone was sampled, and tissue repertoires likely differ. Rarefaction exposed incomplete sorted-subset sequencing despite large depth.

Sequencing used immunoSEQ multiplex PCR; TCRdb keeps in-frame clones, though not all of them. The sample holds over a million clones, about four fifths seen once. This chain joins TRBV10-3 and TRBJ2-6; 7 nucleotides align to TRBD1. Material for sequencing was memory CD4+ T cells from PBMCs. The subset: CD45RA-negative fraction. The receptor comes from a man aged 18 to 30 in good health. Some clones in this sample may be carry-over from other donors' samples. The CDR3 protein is CAIRQGNGANVLTF. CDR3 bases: TGTGCCATCAGACAGGGGAACGGGGCCAACGTCCTGACTTTC.